What follows are 8 T cell receptor beta chains derived from one specimen sequenced in a study of blood T cells in healthy people across ages. The second PCR ran about 7 to 12 cycles with a sample-barcoded 5' primer and J-beta primers. TCRdb re-called the 5' RACE reads with MiXCR, one entry per CDR3 protein. The table includes fewer than 1,200,000 distinct CDR3 sequences, under 30% detected once. A further study also used this sample, focusing on T cells of mothers and their children.

The sample taken for sequencing was blood. These receptors came from a girl aged 2-10 years in good health.

The V call is TRBV10-3, the J call TRBJ1-2, with unresolved D. V shed 3 bases and J shed 2 bases, with 7 bases lying between them. From germline, CDR1 is ENHRY and CDR2 SYGVKD. The CDR3 contains 13 residues. The CDR3 nucleotides read TGTGCCATCAGTGAACAACGGAACTATGGCTACACCTTC. Amino acids: CAISEQRNYGYTF.

This chain connects TRBV5-1 to TRBJ1-1, with D uncertain. Germline CDR1 SGHRS, CDR2 YFSETQ. Trimming removed 1 base from V and 6 bases from J, with 10 bases in between. This CDR3 contains 13 residues. The CDR3 loop reads CASSLSSGSEAFF. In DNA form, the CDR3 reads TGCGCCAGCAGCTTGAGTTCCGGGTCTGAAGCTTTCTTT.

This clonotype was detected a few times. This chain connects TRBV20-1 to TRBJ2-7, with D possibly matching TRBD1 (6 bases). The CDR3 is 16 amino acids. Between the trimmed V and J ends, which lost 3 bases and 4 bases, there was a span of 22 bases. CDR1 is DFQATT, CDR2 SNEGSKA, per germline (reference sequence). CDR3 in amino acids: CSARVTRDNLKYEQYF. DNA of the CDR3: TGCAGTGCTAGGGTAACCCGGGACAACCTGAAATACGAGCAGTACTTC.

The chain employs TRBV28 and TRBJ1-1, with D perhaps matching TRBD1 (6 bases). The CDR3 sequence is 14 residues long. Trimming stripped 8 bases from V and 1 base from J, with 14 bases between. Germline CDR1 MDHEN, CDR2 SYDVKM. CDR3 amino acids: CASREGDTNTEAFF. DNA of the CDR3: TGTGCCAGCCGGGAGGGGGACACGAACACTGAAGCTTTCTTT.

V gene TRBV9 combines with J gene TRBJ2-1; TRBD2 matches at 11 bases. The CDR3 sequence is 14 residues long. Germline V lookup: CDR1 SGDLS, CDR2 YYNGEE. With V trimmed by 1 base and J by 9 bases, 3 bases remained unmatched. CDR3 sequence (DNA): TGTGCCAGCAGCGTAACTAGCGGGAGTTTTGAGCAGTTCTTC. Protein: CASSVTSGSFEQFF.

This rearrangement joins TRBV7-2 to TRBJ2-7; 7 bases are shared with TRBD2. This CDR3 is built from 15 residues. The germline V gene encodes CDR1 SGHTA and CDR2 FQGNSA. Trimming took 1 base from V and 0 from J; bases not matched to a gene: 3. The CDR3 here is CASSLDGGSSYEQYF. The CDR3 DNA is TGTGCCAGCAGCTTAGATGGCGGGAGCTCCTACGAGCAGTACTTC.

This chain uses TRBV16 with TRBJ1-5, with 9 bases fitting TRBD1. This CDR3 is built from 15 residues. Trimming removed 5 bases from V and 4 bases from J; junction bases left unmatched: 6. The germline CDR1 and CDR2 sequences are KGHSY and FQNENV. As DNA, the CDR3 is TGTGCCAGCAGCTCAGGGGACAGGGAAAATCAGCCCCAGCATTTT. Residues: CASSSGDRENQPQHF.

The rearrangement joins TRBV4-1 to TRBJ2-1, with TRBD2 matching over 8 bases. In germline, CDR1 is MGHRA, CDR2 YSYEKL. The CDR3 runs 16 residues. V lost 4 bases to trimming and J lost 2 bases; unmatched junction nucleotides: 7. This chain's CDR3 is CASSPGGGRTYNEQFF. In nucleotides, the CDR3 is TGCGCCAGCAGCCCCGGCGGGGGGAGAACCTACAATGAGCAGTTCTTC.